This T cell receptor beta chain was captured by sequencing in a study of cytomegalovirus exposure and HLA in healthy donors. Across the whole study: The 100 to 150 validation repertoires matched the 666 first-cohort repertoires in platform, a later analysis reported.

Separation from the roughly 670-subject first cohort characterized the roughly 110-subject validation cohort, to which the donors belonged. The CDR3 length is 15 residues. CDR1 MDHEN and CDR2 SYDVKM come from the germline V gene. V was pared by 3 bases and J by 10 bases, with 11 bases of the junction left unmatched. Whole-study results and caveats: Overall, 164 TCR beta chains were annotated as cytomegalovirus-associated. Across donors, most TCRs were seen rarely, yet some public ones were widespread.

Profiled with immunoSEQ multiplex PCR; TCRdb holds only in-frame clones, not every one. This sample carries around 190,000 clones, approximately 78% of them seen once, and the ten largest clones take around 1.2%. A single count supports this clone. The antigen is unknown. The rearrangement uses TRBV28 and TRBJ2-1; the match to TRBD1 covers 8 bases. Sequenced sample: PBMCs. This clonotype was obtained from a woman aged 30 to 39 in good health and CMV-seronegative. The CDR3 here is CASSFRQGAITEQFF. DNA for the CDR3: TGTGCCAGCAGTTTTAGGCAGGGGGCAATCACGGAGCAGTTCTTC.